The 14 T cell receptor beta chains listed next were all sequenced from one sample in a study of CXCR3-negative and CXCR3-positive naive CD8 T cells. Researchers prepared the TRB cDNA libraries using 5' RACE with UMI labels. TCRdb reprocessed the 5' RACE reads and reports one entry per CDR3 protein, with no DNA. Its table lists over 70,000 distinct CDR3 sequences. Sequenced material: naive CXCR3- CD8+ T cells from blood. Subset reported: CD45RO-CCR7+CD27+CD95- naive CD8+ T cells lacking CXCR3 (TNR3-). The receptors were sampled from a human donor in good health. Some clones in this sample may be carry-over from other donors' samples.

The chain has TRBV9 and TRBJ2-3; absent DNA, TCRdb's TRBD2 call cannot be checked. Looked up from germline, CDR1 is SGDLS and CDR2 is YYNGEE. The CDR3 runs to 15 residues. CDR3 in amino acids: CASSVWDYTTDTQYF.

The V and J genes are TRBV29-1 and TRBJ1-2; TCRdb outputs TRBD1, but without DNA this stays unchecked. The CDR3 has 15 amino acids. Germline CDR1 SQVTM, CDR2 ANQGSEA. Here the CDR3 reads CSVRITAGGTDGYTF.

The CDR3 sequence is CASSLREMDIQYF. V usage is TRBV7-9 and J usage is TRBJ2-4. This CDR3 has 13 residues. Looked up from germline, CDR1 is SEHNR and CDR2 is FQNEAQ (reference sequence).

CDR3 protein: CATRERELDTQYF. The chain couples TRBV15 to TRBJ2-3. The germline V gene encodes CDR1 LNHNV and CDR2 YYDKDF (reference sequence). The length of the CDR3 is 13 residues.

CDR3 residues: CSSTGGGIMNTEAFF. The rearrangement links TRBV20-1 to TRBJ1-1; TCRdb calls TRBD1, which cannot be checked without DNA. This CDR3 has 15 residues. Germline V gene data show CDR1 as DFQATT and CDR2 as SNEGSKA (reference sequence).

This chain links TRBV15 with TRBJ1-5; TCRdb picks TRBD1, but there is no DNA to check that call. The CDR3 spans 14 residues. Germline V gene lookup returns CDR1 LNHNV and CDR2 YYDKDF (reference sequence). The chain's CDR3 is CATSLDRGKQPQHF.

This chain joins TRBV10-1 and TRBJ2-7; TCRdb lists TRBD2, though no DNA is available to test this call. Germline CDR1 reads WNHNN; CDR2 reads SYGVQD (reference sequence). The CDR3 is made up of 16 amino acids. The CDR3: CASSESGTGRFNEQYF.

The chain joins TRBV10-3 to TRBJ2-7; the D gene TCRdb calls, TRBD1, cannot be checked with no DNA. From germline, CDR1 is ENHRY and CDR2 SYGVKD. The CDR3 covers 13 residues. The CDR3 region is CAISPGGGYEQYF.

This chain joins TRBV20-1 and TRBJ2-1. The CDR3 extends over 13 amino acids. CDR1 and CDR2 from the germline V gene are DFQATT and SNEGSKA (reference sequence). CDR3 loop: CSAKKGTYNEQFF.

The chain couples TRBV29-1 to TRBJ1-2. CDR1 and CDR2 (germline): SQVTM, ANQGSEA. The CDR3 is 14 residues long. This chain's CDR3 is CSVHQALYPGGYTF.

The CDR3 spells CSFSRGGTYEQYF. This rearrangement joins TRBV29-1 to TRBJ2-7; TCRdb indicates TRBD1, and absent DNA this call remains unverified. CDR1 is SQVTM and CDR2 is ANQGSEA in the germline V gene. This CDR3 has 13 residues.

V gene TRBV6-2 or TRBV6-3 combines with J gene TRBJ2-1; without DNA, the TCRdb call of TRBD2 cannot be checked. The germline V gene encodes CDR1 MNHEY and CDR2 SVGEGT. The CDR3 consists of 15 residues. CDR3 in amino acids: CASSFSGSSYNEQFF.

The chain is built from TRBV7-9 and TRBJ2-5; the TCRdb D gene call, TRBD1, has no DNA to confirm it. Germline V gene lookup returns CDR1 SEHNR and CDR2 FQNEAQ (reference sequence). CDR3 size: 13 residues. CDR3 in amino acids: CASSLNRGETQYF.

The CDR3: CSVEDLDREAFF. V gene TRBV29-1 combines with J gene TRBJ1-1; TCRdb's assignment of TRBD1 cannot be checked, as there is no DNA. Per germline, CDR1 SQVTM and CDR2 ANQGSEA. The length of the CDR3 is 12 residues.